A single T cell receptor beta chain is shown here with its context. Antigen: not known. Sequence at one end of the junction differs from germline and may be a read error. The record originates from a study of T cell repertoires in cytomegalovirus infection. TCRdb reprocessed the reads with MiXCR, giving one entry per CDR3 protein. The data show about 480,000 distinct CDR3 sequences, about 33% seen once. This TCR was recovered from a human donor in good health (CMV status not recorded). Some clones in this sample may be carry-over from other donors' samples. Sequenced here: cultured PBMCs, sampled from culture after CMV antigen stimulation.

The CDR3 DNA follows: TGTGCCAGCAGATCAGGGGGCCTGGGAACTGTAGCTTTCTTT. As protein: CASRSGGLGTVAFF. The chain has TRBV6-5 and TRBJ1-1; 8 bases are shared with TRBD1. The germline gives CDR1 MNHEY, CDR2 SVGAGI. This CDR3 is built from 14 residues.